This T cell receptor (beta chain) was found in a study of T cells after yellow fever vaccination. This clonotype was seen a few times. TCRdb fed the 5' RACE reads into MiXCR, producing one record per CDR3 protein. The profile covers roughly 170,000 distinct CDR3 sequences, with over 7% appearing a single time and roughly 33% taken by the ten largest. The CDR3 sequence is 13 residues long. V was cut by 9 bases and J by 7 bases, with 15 bases left in between. CDR1 and CDR2 from the germline V gene are SEHNR and FQNEAQ (reference sequence). The chain recombines TRBV7-9 with TRBJ2-2; D is unresolved. This specimen consisted of CD8+ T cells sorted from PBMCs, obtained 45 days after the yellow fever booster vaccination. The clonotype was recovered from a man between 18 and 29 years old who received the YFV17D yellow fever vaccine. The CDR3 loop reads CASPPEPHGELFF. The CDR3 region has the DNA TGTGCCAGTCCACCGGAGCCCCACGGGGAGCTGTTTTTT.